This TCR beta chain emerged from a study of CD8+ T cells in alopecia areata. Study overall: The drug, tofacitinib, lasted 6 to 18 months, followed by 6 months off drug.

This clone was observed a few times. The authors extracted RNA and reverse transcribed it into cDNA as the sequencing template. The assay was immunoSEQ multiplex PCR, and TCRdb's table has in-frame clones only and misses some. This table holds some 96,000 clones, approximately 66% found once. The CDR3 consists of 17 residues. The V gene end was trimmed by 2 bases and the J gene end by 3 bases; junction bases not matched to a gene: 8. Germline CDR1 GTSNPN, CDR2 SVGIG (reference sequence). Described treatment: oral pan-JAK inhibitor, 5-10 mg twice daily. This clonotype was obtained from a human donor with alopecia areata. The chain is built from TRBV30 and TRBJ2-1; 12 bases align to TRBD2. Specimen: CD8+ T cells sorted from blood, collected at week 4, from a patient treated with tofacitinib. CDR3 in amino acids: CAWSTRLAGVFYNEQFF. The CDR3 coding sequence is TGTGCCTGGAGTACAAGACTAGCGGGAGTCTTCTACAATGAGCAGTTCTTC. The full variable domain, with the rest looked up from reference TRBV30 and TRBJ2-1, is SQTIHQWPATLVQPVGSPLSLECTVEGTSNPNLYWYRQAAGRGLQLLFYSVGIGQISSEVPQNLSASRPQDRQFILSSKKLLLSDSGFYLCAWSTRLAGVFYNEQFFGPGTRLTVL.